A single sample is the source of the 27 T cell receptor beta chains below, sequenced in a study of technical replicates of blood from several donors. Measured with immunoSEQ multiplex PCR; TCRdb has only the in-frame clones, and not every one. The table records about 81,000 clones, approximately 94% of them present only once. The source material was T cells isolated from PBMCs. These receptors were taken from a human donor in good health.

This chain uses TRBV10-3 with TRBJ2-7, with 10 bases matching TRBD2. Germline V gene data show CDR1 as ENHRY and CDR2 as SYGVKD. With V trimmed by 3 bases and J by 3 bases, 5 bases remained unmatched. This CDR3 is built from 15 residues. The CDR3 loop is CAISEPGLADYEQYF. CDR3 nucleotide sequence: TGTGCCATCAGTGAACCTGGACTAGCGGACTACGAGCAGTACTTC.

The V call is TRBV11-3, the J call TRBJ2-7; possible D gene TRBD1, 6 bases. The germline V gene has CDR1 SGHNT and CDR2 YENEEA. V lost 0 bases and J 4 bases, leaving 7 bases between the germline ends. This CDR3 comprises 13 residues. The CDR3 DNA is TGTGCCAGCAGCTTAGAGGGGGCGTACGAGCAGTACTTC. Protein: CASSLEGAYEQYF.

This CDR3 is CASSSRTGRNEKLFF. CDR3 coding DNA: TGTGCCAGCAGTTCCCGGACAGGGAGAAATGAAAAACTGTTTTTT. The genes are TRBV6-5 and TRBJ1-4, with 8 nucleotides matching TRBD1. V dropped 4 bases and J dropped 5; count of bases not matched to a gene: 6. The CDR3 spans 15 residues. Germline CDR1 reads MNHEY; CDR2 reads SVGAGI.

This clone has more than one count but fewer than ten. The chain uses TRBV6-5 and TRBJ2-7, with 8 bases lining up with TRBD2. This CDR3 has 15 residues. Trimming at V came to 5 bases and at J to 0 bases, leaving 6 bases not matched to a gene. Per the germline V gene, CDR1 is MNHEY and CDR2 is SVGAGI. CDR3 sequence (DNA): TGTGCCAGCAGTCCTAGCGGGCAGAGCTCCTACGAGCAGTACTTC. Its protein is CASSPSGQSSYEQYF.

The V and J genes are TRBV4-1 and TRBJ1-1; unclear D gene. This CDR3 region has 11 residues. V lost 6 bases and J lost 8, with 10 bases in between. The germline V gene encodes CDR1 MGHRA and CDR2 YSYEKL. CDR3 loop: CASSRTGEAFF. The CDR3 bases are TGCGCCAGCAGTCGGACGGGAGAAGCTTTCTTT.

The rearrangement joins TRBV7-9 to TRBJ2-7; D might be TRBD2 (5 bases). Germline CDR1 reads SEHNR; CDR2 reads FQNEAQ (reference sequence). The germline V and J ends were trimmed by 2 bases and 3 bases, with 11 bases remaining between them. There are 14 residues in the CDR3. For the CDR3, the DNA is TGTGCCAGCAGCTTACAGTCGGCGGGCTACGAGCAGTACTTC. Translated, it gives CASSLQSAGYEQYF.

The chain is built from TRBV28 and TRBJ1-1; 8 nucleotides line up with TRBD1. The CDR3 has 12 amino acids. Germline CDR1 MDHEN, CDR2 SYDVKM. The J segment lost 8 bases and the V segment lost 5 bases, leaving 4 bases of the junction unmatched. CDR3 region: CASSPGGLEAFF. CDR3 bases: TGTGCCAGCAGTCCAGGGGGCTTGGAAGCTTTCTTT.

This clone has a single count. The V and J genes are TRBV7-9 and TRBJ2-3; TRBD1 matches 8 bases. There are 16 residues in the CDR3. Germline CDR1 and CDR2: SEHNR and FQNEAQ (reference sequence). V shed 5 bases and J 3 bases; nucleotides not matched to a gene: 10. The DNA for the CDR3 is TGTGCCAGCAGCCATACAGGCAGGGGGCAAACAGATACGCAGTATTTT. This gives the protein CASSHTGRGQTDTQYF.

The gene calls are TRBV21-1 and TRBJ2-7; TRBD2, the table's D call, lacks a check against the DNA. TRBV21-1 is flagged as a pseudogene. There are 14 residues in the CDR3. In nucleotides, the CDR3 is TGTGCCAGCAGCAAAATCGACCTACGGGACGAGCAGTACTTC. Amino acid sequence: CASSKIDLRDEQYF.

This chain uses TRBV2 with TRBJ1-5; possible D gene TRBD1, 5 bases. The CDR3 extends over 15 amino acids. The V and J ends lost 7 bases and 0 bases respectively, with 13 bases between them. Looked up from germline, CDR1 is SNHLY and CDR2 is FYNNEI. The CDR3 reads CASTQGSYSNQPQHF. In DNA form, the CDR3 reads TGTGCCAGCACTCAGGGTTCTTATAGCAATCAGCCCCAGCATTTT.

This clone was observed once. The V and J genes are TRBV6-1 and TRBJ2-1; no clear D. Germline loops: CDR1 MNHNS, CDR2 SASEGT. V was clipped by 11 bases and J by 3 bases, with 14 bases between them. There are 13 residues in the CDR3. CDR3 sequence: CAGTKRGYNEQFF. In DNA, the CDR3 is TGTGCCGGAACAAAACGAGGCTACAATGAGCAGTTCTTC.

V and J are TRBV12-5 and TRBJ2-7, with TRBD2 identical over 13 bases. Germline loops: CDR1 LGHNT, CDR2 FRNRAP. This CDR3 is built from 15 residues. V trimming: 5 bases; J trimming: 2 bases; junction bases outside the gene matches: 3. The CDR3 protein is CASGMGLAGTYEQYF. The DNA for the CDR3 is TGTGCTAGTGGTATGGGACTAGCGGGGACCTACGAGCAGTACTTC.

The chain carries TRBV13 and TRBJ2-7, with a tentative D call TRBD2 (6 bases). This CDR3 contains 14 residues. The germline V gene encodes CDR1 PRHDT and CDR2 FYEKMQ (reference sequence). The V gene lost 5 bases and the J gene lost 2 bases, with 13 bases spanning the gap. CDR3 region: CASSIPGLTYEQYF. CDR3 DNA: TGTGCCAGCAGCATACCGGGACTGACCTACGAGCAGTACTTC. The full variable domain, rest sourced from reference TRBV13 and TRBJ2-7, is AAGVIQSPRHLIKEKRETATLKCYPIPRHDTVYWYQQGPGQDPQFLISFYEKMQSDKGSIPDRFSAQQFSDYHSELNMSSLELGDSALYFCASSIPGLTYEQYFGPGTRLTVT.

The chain is built from TRBV29-1 and TRBJ2-3; 13 bases agree with TRBD2. The J segment lost 5 bases and the V segment lost 7 bases, leaving 6 bases of the junction unmatched. The CDR3 extends over 14 amino acids. CDR1 is SQVTM and CDR2 is ANQGSEA in the germline V gene. The CDR3, as DNA: TGCAGCGCCGGACTAGCGGGAGACGTAGATACGCAGTATTTT. This translates into CSAGLAGDVDTQYF.

This rearrangement joins TRBV15 to TRBJ2-7; weak D call: TRBD1 (8 bases). Between the trimmed V and J ends, which lost 4 bases and 6 bases, there was a span of 13 bases. The length of the CDR3 is 13 residues. Germline V gene lookup returns CDR1 LNHNV and CDR2 YYDKDF (reference sequence). The CDR3 protein is CATSKTGGGEQYF. In DNA, the CDR3 is TGTGCCACCAGCAAAACAGGGGGGGGCGAGCAGTACTTC.

The sample holds one count of this clone. This chain links TRBV10-3 with TRBJ1-5, with 8 bases lining up with TRBD1. In germline, CDR1 is ENHRY, CDR2 SYGVKD. The CDR3 spans 15 residues. V shed 5 bases, J shed 0 bases, and the junction held 3 bases outside the gene matches. This CDR3 reads CAISSTGDSNQPQHF. The DNA of the CDR3 is TGTGCCATCAGTTCGACAGGGGATAGCAATCAGCCCCAGCATTTT.

V and J are TRBV5-1 and TRBJ1-4; tentative D call: TRBD1 (6 bases). The CDR3 extends over 15 amino acids. Trimming left V 3 bases short and J 4 bases short, with 13 bases between. CDR1 and CDR2 (germline): SGHRS, YFSETQ. This chain's CDR3 is CASSSETGYNEKLFF. CDR3 coding DNA: TGCGCCAGCAGCTCCGAGACAGGCTATAATGAAAAACTGTTTTTT. Full variable domain (remainder filled in from reference TRBV5-1 and TRBJ1-4): KAGVTQTPRYLIKTRGQQVTLSCSPISGHRSVSWYQQTPGQGLQFLFEYFSETQRNKGNFPGRFSGRQFSNSRSEMNVSTLELGDSALYLCASSSETGYNEKLFFGSGTQLSVL.

V gene TRBV28 combines with J gene TRBJ2-1; TRBD1 matches 8 bases. The ends lost 6 bases at V and 8 bases at J; junction bases unmatched: 15. There are 16 residues in the CDR3. Germline CDR1 MDHEN, CDR2 SYDVKM. CDR3 in amino acids: CASRFLRQGLVDEQFF. DNA of the CDR3: TGTGCCAGCAGGTTTTTGAGACAGGGGTTAGTGGATGAGCAGTTCTTC.

This rearrangement joins TRBV25-1 to TRBJ1-2; D unclear. V was trimmed by 0 bases and J by 1 base, leaving 6 bases between them. The CDR3 has 14 residues. Per germline, CDR1 MGHDK and CDR2 SYGVNS. The CDR3 DNA reads as TGTGCCAGCAGTGAATATAACAGTAACTATGGCTACACCTTC. The encoded protein is CASSEYNSNYGYTF.

The chain links TRBV29-1 to TRBJ1-1; D uncertain. V was shortened by 7 bases and J by 2 bases, with 14 bases between the two germline ends. The CDR3 covers 13 residues. Germline V gene sequence: CDR1 SQVTM, CDR2 ANQGSEA. CDR3 protein: CSAEGGANTEAFF. In nucleotides, the CDR3 is TGCAGCGCCGAGGGCGGAGCCAACACTGAAGCTTTCTTT.

V gene TRBV12-5 combines with J gene TRBJ2-3; 10 nucleotides match TRBD2. Losses at the gene ends were 0 bases for V and 2 bases for J; bases not matched to a gene: 2. Per the germline V gene, CDR1 is LGHNT and CDR2 is FRNRAP. This CDR3 is 16 amino acids long. The CDR3 protein is CASGLVSGRATDTQYF. As DNA, the CDR3 is TGTGCTAGTGGTTTGGTGAGCGGGAGGGCCACAGATACGCAGTATTTT.

The chain joins TRBV27 to TRBJ2-7, with 7 bases fitting TRBD1. Germline V CDR1 and CDR2: MNHEY, SMNVEV (reference sequence). The V gene end was trimmed by 6 bases and the J gene end by 5 bases; junction bases not matched to a gene: 16. The CDR3 runs 16 residues. The CDR3 loop is CASSPPPYRGDNEQYF. The CDR3 DNA reads TGTGCCAGCAGCCCTCCCCCCTACAGGGGTGACAACGAGCAGTACTTC.

This clone is a singleton in its sample. The genes are TRBV2 and TRBJ2-5; tentatively, D is TRBD2 (5 bases). In germline, CDR1 is SNHLY, CDR2 FYNNEI. Deletions cut 5 bases from V and 4 bases from J, with 8 bases between. This CDR3 contains 12 residues. The CDR3 DNA follows: TGTGCCAGCAGTAGGGAGTTAGAGACCCAGTACTTC. Amino acids: CASSRELETQYF.

This clone was seen once. This chain connects TRBV7-3 to TRBJ1-3; D is perhaps TRBD1 (5 bases). Trimming took 3 bases from V and 1 from J, leaving 10 bases between them. CDR1 is SGHTA, CDR2 FQGTGA, per germline. The CDR3 consists of 15 residues. DNA for the CDR3: TGTGCCAGCAGCTTGGTCGGGGGATCTGGAAACACCATATATTTT. Translating gives CASSLVGGSGNTIYF. The full variable domain, with the rest looked up from reference TRBV7-3 and TRBJ1-3, is GAGVSQTPSNKVTEKGKYVELRCDPISGHTALYWYRQSLGQGPEFLIYFQGTGAADDSGLPNDRFFAVRPEGSVSTLKIQRTERGDSAVYLCASSLVGGSGNTIYFGEGSWLTVV.

This chain connects TRBV9 to TRBJ2-1; perhaps TRBD2 as D (5 bases). Trimming shortened V by 2 bases and J by 7 bases, and 7 bases separated the two germline ends. This CDR3 has 12 amino acids. CDR1 and CDR2 from the germline V gene are SGDLS and YYNGEE. CDR3 sequence reads: CASSVTRNEQFF. In DNA, the CDR3 is TGTGCCAGCAGCGTTACTAGAAATGAGCAGTTCTTC.

CDR3: CAWTDTRGNQPQHF. The CDR3 DNA reads TGTGCCTGGACCGACACTCGTGGCAATCAGCCCCAGCATTTT. This chain joins TRBV30 and TRBJ1-5; D ambiguous. This CDR3 comprises 14 residues. CDR1 is GTSNPN and CDR2 is SVGIG in the germline V gene (reference sequence). V dropped 4 bases and J dropped 2 bases, with 12 bases sitting between them.

The genes are TRBV6-1 and TRBJ1-2; no definite D call. This CDR3 spans 13 amino acids. Trimming shortened V by 6 bases and J by 5 bases, and 13 bases separated the two germline ends. Looked up from germline, CDR1 is MNHNS and CDR2 is SASEGT. This chain's CDR3 is CASRTQTAYGYTF. For the CDR3, the DNA is TGTGCCAGCAGGACTCAGACCGCGTATGGCTACACCTTC.